A single sample is the source of the 2 T cell receptor beta chains below, sequenced in a study of cytomegalovirus exposure and HLA in healthy donors. The PCR used 60 Vbeta and 13 Jbeta primers. Only in-frame clones appear in the TCRdb table, and some are missing; sequencing was by immunoSEQ multiplex PCR. The table records 120,000 to 150,000 clones, around 84% of them present only once. The sequenced material came from PBMCs. These receptors came from a boy under 10 years old in good health and CMV-seronegative.

A remark on this clone: An end of the junction does not agree with germline; a read error may underlie this. J is TRBJ1-4 and V is TRBV7-9, with TRBD1 matching over 9 bases. CDR1 and CDR2 (germline): SEHNR, FQNEAQ (reference sequence). The CDR3 spans 15 residues. CDR3 sequence (DNA): TGTTCCAGCAGCCCTGGGGACAGGGCTAATGAAAAACTGTTTTTT. Translating it yields CSSSPGDRANEKLFF. Filled out from reference TRBV7-9 and TRBJ1-4, the complete variable domain reads DTGVSQNPRHKITKRGQNVTFRCDPISEHNRLYWYRQTLGQGPEFLTYFQNEAQLEKSRLLSDRFSAERPKGSFSTLEIQRTEQGDSAMYLCSSSPGDRANEKLFFGSGTQLSVL.

The chain employs TRBV6-5 and TRBJ2-7, with D perhaps TRBD2 (6 bases). Germline-derived CDR1 and CDR2 are MNHEY and SVGAGI. The V gene lost 4 bases and the J gene lost 6 bases, with 16 bases spanning the gap. The CDR3 spans 14 residues. The CDR3 spells CASSWYRESLEQYF. The CDR3 nucleotides read TGTGCCAGCAGTTGGTATCGGGAGAGTCTCGAGCAGTACTTC.